The rows below give T cell receptor beta chains drawn from one sample of a study of OX40 agonist ivuxolimab in advanced cancers. Sequencing was performed with immunoSEQ multiplex PCR; in TCRdb, only in-frame clones are kept and a portion is missing. This table has tens of thousands of clones, 65% to 85% appearing once. Here the sequenced sample was CD4+ or CD8+ T cells sorted from blood, taken in a trial of the OX40 agonist ivuxolimab. The receptors derive from an adult with an advanced solid tumor such as melanoma, head and neck, liver or kidney cancer. Each CDR3 is given with its conserved first and last residue. The order of the fields is D gene, clone size, J gene, V gene, CDR3 DNA, CDR3 protein. D genes are given only for firm matches. Clone size appears in some rows only: once, few, many, or a class for an expanded clone.

D: TRBD1
size: few
J: TRBJ2-5
V: TRBV18
DNA: TGTGCCAGCTCACCAGGACAGGGTATGGAGACCCAGTACTTC
CDR3: CASSPGQGMETQYF

D: -
size: -
J: TRBJ2-7
V: TRBV2
DNA: TGTGCCAGCAGTGAAATTAGCGGCCCAACCTACGAGCAGTACTTC
CDR3: CASSEISGPTYEQYF

D: -
size: once
J: TRBJ2-5
V: TRBV6-1
DNA: TGTGCCAGCAGTGAATGGGGGAGAGAGACCCAGTACTTC
CDR3: CASSEWGRETQYF

D: TRBD2
size: -
J: TRBJ2-1
V: TRBV27
DNA: TGTGCCAGCAGTTCTCCTTTAGCGGGAAGGGCGAGGTACAATGAGCAGTTCTTC
CDR3: CASSSPLAGRARYNEQFF

D: -
size: -
J: TRBJ2-5
V: TRBV2
DNA: TGTGCCAGCAGTGCGCAGGTGTACCAAGAGACCCAGTACTTC
CDR3: CASSAQVYQETQYF

D: -
size: few
J: TRBJ2-5
V: TRBV29-1
DNA: TGCAGCGTTGAAGGCCTTAGTAACAGGGGGGGATTCGAGACCCAGTACTTC
CDR3: CSVEGLSNRGGFETQYF

D: -
size: -
J: TRBJ2-5
V: TRBV15
DNA: TGTGCCACCAGCCCACAAGGTAACAGAAGGGAGACCCAGTACTTC
CDR3: CATSPQGNRRETQYF

D: TRBD2
size: once
J: TRBJ2-1
V: TRBV4-3
DNA: TGCGCCAGCAGCCCTAGCGGCAATTCCTACAATGAGCAGTTCTTC
CDR3: CASSPSGNSYNEQFF

D: -
size: -
J: TRBJ2-5
V: TRBV5-6
DNA: TGTGCCAGCAGCGGACTACAGGGCCTCCAAGAGACCCAGTACTTC
CDR3: CASSGLQGLQETQYF

D: TRBD2
size: once
J: TRBJ2-3
V: TRBV5-1
DNA: TGCGCCAGCAGCTTGGAGGGACTAGCGGGAACAGATACGCAGTATTTT
CDR3: CASSLEGLAGTDTQYF

D: TRBD1
size: medium-sized
J: TRBJ1-1
V: TRBV10-2
DNA: TGCGCCAGCAGTGATCCCTCACAGGGGTTGAACACTGAAGCTTTCTTT
CDR3: CASSDPSQGLNTEAFF

D: TRBD2
size: once
J: TRBJ2-3
V: TRBV19
DNA: TGTGCCAGTAGTATAGCAGCGGGGGACACAGATACGCAGTATTTT
CDR3: CASSIAAGDTDTQYF

D: TRBD2
size: -
J: TRBJ2-1
V: TRBV4-1
DNA: TGCGCCAGCAGCCAAGGTGTACTAGCGGAATACAATGAGCAGTTCTTC
CDR3: CASSQGVLAEYNEQFF

D: TRBD1
size: -
J: TRBJ2-2
V: TRBV5-6
DNA: TGTGCCAGCAGCTTTGGGACAGGGAACACCGGGGAGCTGTTTTTT
CDR3: CASSFGTGNTGELFF

D: -
size: -
J: TRBJ1-5
V: TRBV7-9
DNA: TGTGCCAGCAGCTTAGATCTCAATTTCAATCAGCCCCAGCATTTT
CDR3: CASSLDLNFNQPQHF

D: TRBD1
size: -
J: TRBJ2-7
V: TRBV10-1
DNA: TGCGCCAGCAGTTCCGGGACAGGTACCTACGAGCAGTACTTC
CDR3: CASSSGTGTYEQYF

D: -
size: -
J: TRBJ1-1
V: TRBV30
DNA: TGTGCCTGGAGTGGGCAGGGTATGGCTTTCTTT
CDR3: CAWSGQGMAFF

D: -
size: -
J: TRBJ1-1
V: TRBV5-1
DNA: TGCGCCAGCAGGGAAGTAGGGCAGGGTTTGTACTTT
CDR3: CASREVGQGLYF

D: -
size: -
J: TRBJ2-7
V: TRBV27
DNA: TGTGCCAGCAGTTTCTTGGCAGCTTACTCCTACGAGCAGTACTTC
CDR3: CASSFLAAYSYEQYF

D: TRBD1
size: -
J: TRBJ1-2
V: TRBV20-1
DNA: TGCAGTGCTAGAGGCGGTCAGGGGGACACCTTC
CDR3: CSARGGQGDTF

D: -
size: -
J: TRBJ1-2
V: TRBV7-2
DNA: TGTGCCAGCAGCTTAAGCTCTAACTATGGCTACACCTTC
CDR3: CASSLSSNYGYTF

D: -
size: -
J: TRBJ2-1
V: TRBV19
DNA: TGTGCCAGTAGTCCACGCCAGGAGTCGTCGCCACTCTTC
CDR3: CASSPRQESSPLF

D: -
size: -
J: TRBJ1-1
V: TRBV5-1
DNA: TGCGCCAGCAGCTATGTCGGGGTAAGAGCCACTGAAGCTTTCTTT
CDR3: CASSYVGVRATEAFF

D: -
size: few
J: TRBJ2-3
V: TRBV5-6
DNA: TGTGCCAGCAGCTTGGGACAGGTCACAGATACGCAGTATTTT
CDR3: CASSLGQVTDTQYF

D: -
size: -
J: TRBJ2-7
V: TRBV7-9
DNA: TGTGCCAGCAGCACTGCGGCCGAGCAGTACTTC
CDR3: CASSTAAEQYF

D: -
size: -
J: TRBJ1-4
V: TRBV5-1
DNA: TGCGCCAGCAGCTTGGCCGTGGGCTCCGGAGGTGAAAAACTGTTTTTT
CDR3: CASSLAVGSGGEKLFF